The 3 T cell receptor beta chains presented below share a single source sample, sequenced in a study of blood T cell repertoires in COVID-19. The protocol was immunoSEQ multiplex PCR, while the TCRdb copy is restricted to in-frame clones and leaves out a portion. The table lists 200,000 to 300,000 clones, nearly 85% of them singletons, with over 8.5% in the top ten. Specimen: peripheral blood. These receptors were collected from a human donor in a cohort sampled during active COVID-19.

V gene TRBV4-1 combines with J gene TRBJ2-1, with D uncertain. This CDR3 region has 13 residues. The germline V gene has CDR1 MGHRA and CDR2 YSYEKL. Trimming pared 4 bases from V and 3 bases from J, leaving 7 bases between. In DNA, the CDR3 is TGCGCCAGCAGCCTATCAGACTACAATGAGCAGTTCTTC. This translates into CASSLSDYNEQFF.

This clone was observed a single time. The V gene is TRBV2, the J gene TRBJ2-7, with 7 bases that match TRBD2. CDR1 and CDR2 from the germline V gene are SNHLY and FYNNEI. The CDR3 has 13 residues. As DNA, the CDR3 is TGTGCTCAGCAGCGGGAAACAACCTACGAGCAGTACTTC. This translates into CAQQRETTYEQYF.

CDR3 nucleotide sequence: TGTGCCAGCAGACGTAGCGGGGGGACAGATACGCAGTATTTT. Protein: CASRRSGGTDTQYF. The chain uses TRBV7-9 and TRBJ2-3, with 10 bases fitting TRBD2. Germline V lookup: CDR1 SEHNR, CDR2 FQNEAQ (reference sequence). V lost 6 bases, J lost 3 bases, and 3 bases stayed unmatched. CDR3 length: 14 residues.